The 24 T cell receptor beta chains given below trace back to one sample, sequenced in a study of cytomegalovirus exposure and HLA in healthy donors. The PCR had 60 Vbeta and 13 Jbeta primers. TCRdb's table, derived via immunoSEQ multiplex PCR, lists solely in-frame clones and lacks some. Altogether approximately 90,000 clones are present, over 60% being singletons, with the ten largest covering roughly 3.5%. The sample consisted of PBMCs. The receptors here all came from a man aged 25 to 40 in good health and CMV-seronegative.

The gene calls are TRBV6-1 and TRBJ2-5; the match to TRBD2 covers 7 bases. The CDR3 runs to 15 residues. V was clipped by 8 bases and J by 6 bases; unmatched bases: 15. Germline assignment: CDR1 MNHNS and CDR2 SASEGT. The CDR3 DNA reads as TGTGCCAGCTTTCCCTCTGGCGGGAGTAGGAAGACCCAGTACTTC. Translation gives CASFPSGGSRKTQYF.

The V gene is TRBV28, the J gene TRBJ1-2; D gene ambiguous. Looked up from germline, CDR1 is MDHEN and CDR2 is SYDVKM. This CDR3 comprises 14 residues. The V and J ends lost 6 bases and 8 bases respectively, with 19 bases between them. The CDR3 is CASSPPSSQRGYTF. The CDR3 DNA sequence: TGTGCCAGCAGCCCCCCGAGCTCCCAGAGGGGCTACACCTTC.

The rearrangement joins TRBV6-4 to TRBJ2-2; TRBD2 matches at 10 bases. Germline CDR1 is MRHNA and CDR2 is SNTAGT. The CDR3 consists of 15 residues. The V gene end was trimmed by 3 bases and the J gene end by 7 bases; junction bases not matched to a gene: 5. The CDR3 bases are TGTGCCAGCAGTGAACTAGCGGGGAGTCACGGGGAGCTGTTTTTT. Amino acids: CASSELAGSHGELFF.

This clone has just a few counts. The same CDR3 can be traced to other DNA sequences in this sample. This chain joins TRBV5-1 and TRBJ2-7, with TRBD1 as a possible D gene (5 bases). V was pared by 5 bases and J by 4 bases, with 13 bases between. The germline V gene has CDR1 SGHRS and CDR2 YFSETQ. This CDR3 has 13 amino acids. CDR3 bases: TGCGCCAGCAGGCAGGACAAGGCATACGAGCAGTACTTC. Its protein is CASRQDKAYEQYF.

The rearrangement joins TRBV29-1 to TRBJ1-1; D might be TRBD1 (6 bases). This CDR3 has 12 amino acids. Trimming stripped 8 bases from V and 4 bases from J, with 14 bases between. CDR1 and CDR2 from the germline V gene are SQVTM and ANQGSEA. CDR3: CSLQGASTEAFF. The CDR3 DNA is TGCAGCCTACAGGGTGCGAGCACTGAAGCTTTCTTT. The entire variable domain, with the rest obtained from reference TRBV29-1 and TRBJ1-1, is as follows: SAVISQKPSRDICQRGTSLTIQCQVDSQVTMMFWYRQQPGQSLTLIATANQGSEATYESGFVIDKFPISRPNLTFSTLTVSNMSPEDSSIYLCSLQGASTEAFFGQGTRLTVV.

The CDR3 reads CASSSGTGLYEQYF. In DNA form, the CDR3 reads TGTGCCAGCAGTTCCGGGACAGGTCTCTACGAGCAGTACTTC. The chain employs TRBV6-1 and TRBJ2-7, with 8 nucleotides matching TRBD1. The CDR3 runs 14 residues. Germline trimming cut 5 bases from V and 3 bases from J; bases unmatched to any gene: 6. Germline V gives CDR1 MNHNS, CDR2 SASEGT.

The gene calls are TRBV2 and TRBJ2-2; tentative D call: TRBD1 (6 bases). The CDR3 covers 16 residues. Looked up from germline, CDR1 is SNHLY and CDR2 is FYNNEI. Trimming shortened V by 6 bases and J by 0 bases, and 14 bases separated the two germline ends. Here the CDR3 reads CASSGYGTSNTGELFF. CDR3 sequence (DNA): TGTGCCAGCAGCGGATATGGGACATCGAACACCGGGGAGCTGTTTTTT. Supplemented by reference TRBV2 and TRBJ2-2, the full variable domain reads EPEVTQTPSHQVTQMGQEVILRCVPISNHLYFYWYRQILGQKVEFLVSFYNNEISEKSEIFDDQFSVERPDGSNFTLKIRSTKLEDSAMYFCASSGYGTSNTGELFFGEGSRLTVL.

V usage is TRBV27 and J usage is TRBJ2-3, with a possible D match to TRBD2 (6 bases). The germline V gene encodes CDR1 MNHEY and CDR2 SMNVEV (reference sequence). Trimming left V 3 bases short and J 0 bases short, with 10 bases between. This CDR3 contains 15 residues. CDR3 sequence: CASSFPGSSTDTQYF. For the CDR3, the DNA is TGTGCCAGCAGTTTCCCCGGGAGTAGCACAGATACGCAGTATTTT.

The V call is TRBV28, the J call TRBJ1-2; D possibly corresponds to TRBD1 (5 bases). The CDR3 is made up of 13 amino acids. Germline V gene sequence: CDR1 MDHEN, CDR2 SYDVKM. V lost 6 bases, J lost 2 bases, and 10 bases lay in between. The CDR3 loop is CASRERGNYGYTF. The CDR3 nucleotides read TGTGCCAGCAGAGAAAGGGGCAACTATGGCTACACCTTC.

The V call is TRBV2, the J call TRBJ2-7; 7 bases align to TRBD2. V lost 11 bases and J lost 0; bases outside the gene matches: 7. CDR3 length equals 13 residues. Germline CDR1 and CDR2: SNHLY and FYNNEI. CDR3 nucleotides: TGTGCCGGCGGGGGTACTAACTCCTACGAGCAGTACTTC. Translating gives CAGGGTNSYEQYF.

In DNA, the CDR3 is TGTGCCAGTAGTACAGCAGGATACGAGCAGTACTTC. Protein product: CASSTAGYEQYF. The rearrangement links TRBV19 to TRBJ2-7, with D hard to call. Germline V gene lookup returns CDR1 LNHDA and CDR2 SQIVND (reference sequence). V was cut by 4 bases and J by 4 bases, with 8 bases left in between. The CDR3 contains 12 residues.

This chain connects TRBV5-1 to TRBJ2-6; TRBD1 aligns across 7 bases. Germline V lookup: CDR1 SGHRS, CDR2 YFSETQ. This CDR3 contains 15 residues. With 3 bases clipped from V and 2 bases from J, the junction kept 2 bases outside the gene matches. The CDR3 bases are TGCGCCAGCAGCTCAGGGGGTGCTGGGGCCAACGTCCTGACTTTC. It specifies CASSSGGAGANVLTF.

J is TRBJ2-1 and V is TRBV2; 8 nucleotides agree with TRBD1. The V gene end was trimmed by 10 bases and the J gene end by 6 bases; junction bases not matched to a gene: 11. Germline-derived CDR1 and CDR2 are SNHLY and FYNNEI. The CDR3 has 14 residues. For the CDR3, the DNA is TGTGCCATCTCAGGGGACAGGCTACCCAATGAGCAGTTCTTC. Protein sequence: CAISGDRLPNEQFF.

This clone showed up just once. The chain is built from TRBV29-1 and TRBJ2-3, with TRBD2 matching 13 bases. Germline V gives CDR1 SQVTM, CDR2 ANQGSEA. The CDR3 length is 16 residues. J gave up 5 bases and V 2 bases, and 7 bases lay outside the gene matches. The chain's CDR3 is CSVESPGLAGLDTQYF. The CDR3 DNA reads TGCAGCGTTGAATCCCCGGGACTAGCGGGGTTAGATACGCAGTATTTT.

V usage is TRBV7-9 and J usage is TRBJ2-5, with D unclear. There are 13 residues in the CDR3. The V and J ends lost 0 bases and 5 bases respectively, with 7 bases between them. Germline V gene lookup returns CDR1 SEHNR and CDR2 FQNEAQ (reference sequence). The CDR3 DNA reads TGTGCCAGCAGCTTAGCGGGCCGGGAGACCCAGTACTTC. Amino acid sequence: CASSLAGRETQYF.

The chain joins TRBV5-6 to TRBJ1-2; tentatively, D is TRBD1 (5 bases). The length of the CDR3 is 13 residues. Germline V lookup: CDR1 SGHDT, CDR2 YYEEEE. The V end was cut by 4 bases, the J end by 2 bases, with 9 bases between. CDR3 bases: TGTGCCAGCAGCATGGGACTGAACTATGGCTACACCTTC. Residues: CASSMGLNYGYTF.

The genes are TRBV29-1 and TRBJ2-2; 9 bases are shared with TRBD2. Germline CDR1 reads SQVTM; CDR2 reads ANQGSEA. This CDR3 is built from 15 residues. V lost 3 bases, J lost 2 bases, and 4 bases stayed unmatched. CDR3 coding DNA: TGCAGCGTTGACAAAGCGGGAGGTAACACCGGGGAGCTGTTTTTT. Its protein product is CSVDKAGGNTGELFF.

The chain couples TRBV7-8 to TRBJ2-1; 7 bases map to TRBD2. Germline CDR1 is SGHVS and CDR2 is FQNEAQ. The ends lost 5 bases at V and 6 bases at J; junction bases unmatched: 10. This CDR3 spans 15 amino acids. DNA for the CDR3: TGTGCCAGCAGCAATCTCCGACTAGCCGGCAATGAGCAGTTCTTC. Translated, it gives CASSNLRLAGNEQFF.

This chain uses TRBV30 with TRBJ2-1; TRBD2 matches 11 bases. Germline V CDR1 and CDR2: GTSNPN, SVGIG (reference sequence). After removal of 2 bases from V and 2 bases from J, the junction contained 2 bases not matched to a gene. This CDR3 comprises 15 residues. CDR3 amino acids: CAWSTGLAAYNEQFF. In DNA, the CDR3 is TGTGCCTGGAGTACGGGACTAGCGGCCTACAATGAGCAGTTCTTC.

The rearrangement links TRBV5-1 to TRBJ2-3, with TRBD1 identical over 8 bases. Germline V gene sequence: CDR1 SGHRS, CDR2 YFSETQ. This CDR3 spans 14 amino acids. V gave up 8 bases and J gave up 2 bases; unmatched junction bases: 7. The CDR3 DNA reads TGCGCCAGTAAACAGGGACAGGACACAGATACGCAGTATTTT. Translating it yields CASKQGQDTDTQYF.

The chain has TRBV6-6 and TRBJ2-7; 10 nucleotides line up with TRBD2. V dropped 6 bases and J dropped 1; count of bases not matched to a gene: 6. CDR1 and CDR2 from the germline V gene are MNHNY and SVGAGI (reference sequence). This CDR3 has 15 amino acids. The CDR3 region is CASSNLAGESYEQYF. The CDR3 DNA is TGTGCCAGCAGCAACCTAGCGGGGGAGTCCTACGAGCAGTACTTC.

The gene calls are TRBV14 and TRBJ2-7, with D tentatively TRBD2 (7 bases). The CDR3 length is 17 residues. V was pared by 7 bases and J by 9 bases, with 31 bases between. CDR1 is SGHDN, CDR2 FVKESK, per germline. The CDR3 nucleotides are TGTGCCAGCAACAGCCCCCGCTTACGGGGGGCCCTTACGCGGCAGTACTTC. It specifies CASNSPRLRGALTRQYF.

The chain uses TRBV2 and TRBJ2-5, with TRBD2 matching over 10 bases. This CDR3 spans 17 amino acids. V was pared by 6 bases and J by 1 base, with 11 bases of the junction left unmatched. CDR1 is SNHLY and CDR2 is FYNNEI in the germline V gene. CDR3 sequence: CASRRGAASGGQETQYF. The CDR3 DNA sequence: TGTGCCAGCAGAAGAGGTGCGGCTAGCGGGGGCCAAGAGACCCAGTACTTC.

V is TRBV6-6 and J is TRBJ1-1; 7 bases line up with TRBD1. The length of the CDR3 is 13 residues. V trimming: 6 bases; J trimming: 1 base; junction bases outside the gene matches: 2. CDR1 and CDR2 (germline): MNHNY, SVGAGI (reference sequence). In nucleotides, the CDR3 is TGTGCCAGCAGATGGACAGGGAACACTGAAGCTTTCTTT. This sequence encodes CASRWTGNTEAFF.